The present T cell receptor (beta chain) was sequenced within a study of blood T cell repertoires in COVID-19. At the level of the study: Acute and convalescent COVID-19 samples came from the United States, Italy and Spain. Sample material is recorded as cDNA or gDNA derived from T cells, B-cell-depleted T cells, or PBMCs.

This clone was found a few times. Authors' methods: Using reference gene primer amplification, nucleated cell counts were estimated. Generated by immunoSEQ multiplex PCR, the TCRdb table keeps only in-frame clones and is missing some. V and J calls and clone size follow that table, whereas D and trimming were derived from the DNA. The sample lists 120,000 to 150,000 clones, more than 70% seen once, with roughly 8.7% in the top ten. Germline V lookup: CDR1 MDHEN, CDR2 SYDVKM. CDR3 length equals 16 residues. With 2 bases removed from V and 3 bases from J, the gap between germline ends came to 14 bases. This clonotype was sampled from an older woman with acute or convalescent COVID-19. The sample comprised peripheral blood. The chain employs TRBV28 and TRBJ1-3; D is perhaps TRBD1 (5 bases). CDR3 loop: CASSLEAGLGGNTIYF. CDR3 DNA sequence: TGTGCCAGCAGTTTAGAGGCAGGGCTTGGTGGAAACACCATATATTTT.